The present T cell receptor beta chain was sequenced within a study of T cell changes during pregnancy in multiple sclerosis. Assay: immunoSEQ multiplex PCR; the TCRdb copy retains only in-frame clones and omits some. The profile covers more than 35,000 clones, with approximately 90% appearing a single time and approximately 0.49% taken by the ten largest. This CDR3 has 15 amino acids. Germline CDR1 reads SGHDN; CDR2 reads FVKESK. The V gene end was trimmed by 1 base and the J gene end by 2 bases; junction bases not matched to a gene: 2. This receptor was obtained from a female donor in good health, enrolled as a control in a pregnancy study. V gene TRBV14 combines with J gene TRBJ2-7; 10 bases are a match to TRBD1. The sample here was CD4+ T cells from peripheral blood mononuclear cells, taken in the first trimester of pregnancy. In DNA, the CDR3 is TGTGCCAGCAGCCAAGCGACAGGGGGCACCTACGAGCAGTACTTC. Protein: CASSQATGGTYEQYF.